One and the same sample provided the 28 T cell receptor beta chains below, sequenced in a study of cytomegalovirus exposure and HLA in healthy donors. Sequenced by immunoSEQ multiplex PCR; TCRdb stores in-frame clones only, minus some. The data hold some 98,000 clones, with roughly 87% observed a single time. Sequencing was performed on PBMCs. The receptor source for this set is a man aged 18 to 35 in good health and CMV-seropositive.

The chain couples TRBV19 to TRBJ2-7; TRBD1 aligns across 10 bases. This CDR3 has 18 residues. With V trimmed by 5 bases and J by 2 bases, 15 bases remained unmatched. The V gene's germline CDR1 is LNHDA and CDR2 SQIVND (reference sequence). The DNA of the CDR3 is TGTGCCAGTAGTGTCGGGACAGGGGACTTCTGGGGGGCCTACGAGCAGTACTTC. Translating gives CASSVGTGDFWGAYEQYF.

The rearrangement uses TRBV5-6 and TRBJ1-1; 7 nucleotides align to TRBD1. This CDR3 has 15 residues. Trimming took 1 base from V and 1 from J; bases not matched to a gene: 4. Germline V gene lookup returns CDR1 SGHDT and CDR2 YYEEEE. CDR3 nucleotides: TGTGCCAGCAGCTTGACAGGGGAGGCGAACACTGAAGCTTTCTTT. It codes for CASSLTGEANTEAFF.

The chain couples TRBV7-2 to TRBJ2-7, with TRBD2 matching over 7 bases. The CDR3 is 14 residues long. With 0 bases clipped from V and 6 bases from J, the junction kept 5 bases outside the gene matches. Per germline, CDR1 SGHTA and CDR2 FQGNSA. CDR3 residues: CASSLATSRSEQYF. CDR3 DNA: TGTGCCAGCAGCTTAGCGACTAGCAGGAGCGAGCAGTACTTC.

The chain recombines TRBV6-1 with TRBJ2-3, with a weak D call TRBD2 (5 bases). The CDR3 consists of 13 residues. V was clipped by 4 bases and J by 7 bases, with 12 bases between them. Germline values: CDR1 MNHNS, CDR2 SASEGT. The DNA of the CDR3 is TGTGCCAGCAGTGTACTAGTTTCACATACGCAGTATTTT. Translating it yields CASSVLVSHTQYF.

The V call is TRBV28, the J call TRBJ1-1, with 8 nucleotides matching TRBD1. Per the germline V gene, CDR1 is MDHEN and CDR2 is SYDVKM. The CDR3 sequence is 19 residues long. V trimming: 6 bases; J trimming: 2 bases; junction bases outside the gene matches: 20. The CDR3 nucleotides read TGTGCCAGCAGCTCCGGCCTTTACAGGGGGTCAATCCCCAACACTGAAGCTTTCTTT. As protein: CASSSGLYRGSIPNTEAFF.

The rearrangement joins TRBV7-9 to TRBJ2-3, with D possibly TRBD2 on 6 matching bases. From germline, CDR1 is SEHNR and CDR2 FQNEAQ (reference sequence). The CDR3 has 16 residues. V dropped 0 bases and J dropped 0 bases, with 10 bases sitting between them. In DNA form, the CDR3 reads TGTGCCAGCAGCTTAGCTCTAGCGTCTAGCACAGATACGCAGTATTTT. It codes for CASSLALASSTDTQYF.

The J gene is TRBJ2-7, the V gene TRBV11-3; 7 bases line up with TRBD2. The CDR3 sequence is 13 residues long. Unmatched junction bases numbered 6, after V lost 8 bases and J lost 2 bases. Germline loops: CDR1 SGHNT, CDR2 YENEEA. CDR3 bases: TGTGCCAGCCGGGGCGGGAGCCCCTACGAGCAGTACTTC. Translating it yields CASRGGSPYEQYF.

This rearrangement joins TRBV7-8 to TRBJ1-1; TRBD1 matches at 8 bases. The V gene end was trimmed by 5 bases and the J gene end by 4 bases; junction bases not matched to a gene: 9. In germline, CDR1 is SGHVS, CDR2 FQNEAQ. CDR3 length equals 15 residues. CDR3 DNA: TGTGCCAGCAGCGCCCAGACAGGGGTTAGCACTGAAGCTTTCTTT. Residues: CASSAQTGVSTEAFF.

This rearrangement joins TRBV5-8 to TRBJ1-2; TRBD1 is a possible D gene (5 bases). The germline CDR1 and CDR2 sequences are SGHTS and YDEGEE. CDR3 size: 13 residues. V lost 5 bases, J lost 8 bases, and 16 bases lay in between. The DNA for the CDR3 is TGTGCCAGCAGTATGGACATGGGCGGAGGCTACACCTTC. Translation gives CASSMDMGGGYTF.

V gene TRBV28 combines with J gene TRBJ1-5; D may be TRBD1 (5 bases). The CDR3 runs to 15 residues. The germline V and J ends were trimmed by 0 bases and 3 bases, with 9 bases remaining between them. Germline-derived CDR1 and CDR2 are MDHEN and SYDVKM. The DNA of the CDR3 is TGTGCCAGCAGTTTATGGCAGGGTGCCAATCAGCCCCAGCATTTT. It is translated as CASSLWQGANQPQHF.

J is TRBJ2-7 and V is TRBV5-5; D is perhaps TRBD1 (6 bases). Trimming pared 3 bases from V and 6 bases from J, leaving 16 bases between. CDR1 and CDR2 (germline): SGHKS, YYEKEE (reference sequence). This CDR3 has 14 residues. The CDR3 coding sequence is TGTGCCAGCAGCTCAAACAGGGTAATCGGCGAGCAGTACTTC. Protein product: CASSSNRVIGEQYF.

The chain recombines TRBV5-1 with TRBJ2-7; 7 bases match TRBD2. CDR1 and CDR2 from the germline V gene are SGHRS and YFSETQ. CDR3 length: 14 residues. With V trimmed by 6 bases and J by 5 bases, 11 bases remained unmatched. The CDR3 protein is CASTVGGGLDEQYF. The DNA for the CDR3 is TGCGCCAGCACCGTGGGGGGAGGGCTCGACGAGCAGTACTTC.

The J gene is TRBJ2-4, the V gene TRBV28, with D tentatively TRBD1 (5 bases). Germline CDR1 MDHEN, CDR2 SYDVKM. The CDR3 is 16 residues long. The ends were cut back, 3 bases at V and 1 base at J, with 13 bases in the middle. The CDR3 DNA is TGTGCCAGCAGTTTTTTAGGGGATATGGCCAAAAACATTCAGTACTTC. Translation gives CASSFLGDMAKNIQYF.

V gene TRBV18 combines with J gene TRBJ2-1, with 7 bases that match TRBD2. J gave up 0 bases and V 3 bases, and 8 bases lay outside the gene matches. Germline assignment: CDR1 KGHSH and CDR2 LQKENI. The CDR3 totals 17 residues. For the CDR3, the DNA is TGTGCCAGCTCACCCTCCTTTCTAGCGGACTCCTACAATGAGCAGTTCTTC. This encodes CASSPSFLADSYNEQFF.

This clone appeared a few times. V usage is TRBV4-3 and J usage is TRBJ2-2, with D possibly matching TRBD2 (6 bases). The CDR3 sequence is 15 residues long. Germline CDR1 LGHNA, CDR2 YSLEER. V lost 0 bases, J lost 7 bases, and 12 bases lay in between. CDR3 in DNA: TGCGCCAGCAGCCAAGACCCGGGAGTTGGCGGGGAGCTGTTTTTT. This encodes CASSQDPGVGGELFF.

The V gene is TRBV11-3, the J gene TRBJ2-1; TRBD1 is a possible D gene (5 bases). Looked up from germline, CDR1 is SGHNT and CDR2 is YENEEA. Trimming removed 1 base at V and 10 bases at J, with 20 bases between. The CDR3 runs to 16 residues. This chain's CDR3 is CASSLGGPSLSEEQFF. The CDR3 DNA follows: TGTGCCAGCAGCTTAGGGGGCCCCTCACTGAGCGAAGAGCAGTTCTTC. Complete variable domain (other parts from reference TRBV11-3 and TRBJ2-1): EAGVVQSPRYKIIEKKQPVAFWCNPISGHNTLYWYLQNLGQGPELLIRYENEEAVDDSQLPKDRFSAERLKGVDSTLKIQPAELGDSAVYLCASSLGGPSLSEEQFFGPGTRLTVL.

The chain uses TRBV9 and TRBJ2-1, with D tentatively TRBD2 (5 bases). Trimming left V 1 base short and J 6 bases short, with 17 bases between. The CDR3 covers 16 residues. Germline lookup yields CDR1 SGDLS and CDR2 YYNGEE. CDR3: CASSVHWTQALNEQFF. The CDR3 nucleotides are TGTGCCAGCAGCGTACACTGGACTCAAGCGCTCAATGAGCAGTTCTTC.

This clone was found a few times. The chain links TRBV4-3 to TRBJ2-1; 12 bases are a match to TRBD2. The CDR3 runs 16 residues. V trimming: 4 bases; J trimming: 3 bases; junction bases outside the gene matches: 4. Germline values: CDR1 LGHNA, CDR2 YSLEER. The CDR3 protein is CASSRRLAGDYNEQFF. The CDR3 coding sequence is TGCGCCAGCAGCCGGCGACTAGCGGGAGACTACAATGAGCAGTTCTTC.

The V call is TRBV5-1, the J call TRBJ2-3; 8 bases map to TRBD2. The CDR3 totals 17 residues. Per germline, CDR1 SGHRS and CDR2 YFSETQ. Losses at the gene ends were 0 bases for V and 0 bases for J; bases not matched to a gene: 6. The CDR3 nucleotides read TGCGCCAGCAGCTTGGGATCCGGGACTAGTAGCACAGATACGCAGTATTTT. Protein sequence: CASSLGSGTSSTDTQYF.

This clone was detected only once. The V gene is TRBV18, the J gene TRBJ2-2, with D possibly matching TRBD1 (6 bases). Per the germline V gene, CDR1 is KGHSH and CDR2 is LQKENI. The CDR3 totals 14 residues. V was trimmed by 3 bases and J by 7 bases, leaving 12 bases between them. The CDR3 DNA is TGTGCCAGCTCACCGGAACAGGGAATCGGGGAGCTGTTTTTT. Encoded protein: CASSPEQGIGELFF.

The chain has TRBV7-3 and TRBJ2-3, with 9 bases fitting TRBD2. V shed 1 base and J 1 base; nucleotides not matched to a gene: 3. The V gene's germline CDR1 is SGHTA and CDR2 FQGTGA. The CDR3 contains 16 residues. DNA of the CDR3: TGTGCCAGCAGCTTAAGTAGCGGGGGTGGCACAGATACGCAGTATTTT. Translating gives CASSLSSGGGTDTQYF.

The J gene is TRBJ2-5, the V gene TRBV29-1; TRBD2 matches 7 bases. V gave up 1 base and J gave up 1 base; unmatched junction bases: 12. The CDR3 has 17 residues. From germline, CDR1 is SQVTM and CDR2 ANQGSEA. This CDR3 reads CSVEVGGTEVSQETQYF. For the CDR3, the DNA is TGCAGCGTTGAAGTCGGGGGGACCGAGGTTAGCCAAGAGACCCAGTACTTC. Complete variable domain (other parts from reference TRBV29-1 and TRBJ2-5): SAVISQKPSRDICQRGTSLTIQCQVDSQVTMMFWYRQQPGQSLTLIATANQGSEATYESGFVIDKFPISRPNLTFSTLTVSNMSPEDSSIYLCSVEVGGTEVSQETQYFGPGTRLLVL.

The chain recombines TRBV5-6 with TRBJ2-5; D is undetermined. The length of the CDR3 is 16 residues. Germline V gene sequence: CDR1 SGHDT, CDR2 YYEEEE. V lost 2 bases and J lost 0, with 14 bases in between. For the CDR3, the DNA is TGTGCCAGCAGCTTTCCTTCGACAAGGTACCAAGAGACCCAGTACTTC. Its translation: CASSFPSTRYQETQYF.

The V and J genes are TRBV7-3 and TRBJ2-2; 7 nucleotides agree with TRBD2. The CDR3 has 15 residues. V lost 5 bases and J lost 4; bases outside the gene matches: 7. Germline lookup yields CDR1 SGHTA and CDR2 FQGTGA. The CDR3 DNA follows: TGTGCCAGCAGCCCGGGGGGACGTCGCACCGGGGAGCTGTTTTTT. The encoded protein is CASSPGGRRTGELFF.

The rearrangement joins TRBV4-3 to TRBJ2-1; D unresolved. From germline, CDR1 is LGHNA and CDR2 YSLEER. This CDR3 contains 14 residues. Trimming stripped 4 bases from V and 0 bases from J, with 7 bases between. This CDR3 reads CASSLSSSYNEQFF. The CDR3, as DNA: TGCGCCAGCAGCCTCTCTAGCTCCTACAATGAGCAGTTCTTC.

J is TRBJ1-6 and V is TRBV5-6; D unresolved. The CDR3 is made up of 13 amino acids. V lost 0 bases and J 9 bases, leaving 7 bases between the germline ends. CDR1 SGHDT and CDR2 YYEEEE come from the germline V gene. The CDR3 loop is CASSLDSGSPLHF. Here the CDR3 DNA reads TGTGCCAGCAGCTTGGATAGTGGTTCACCCCTCCACTTT.

CDR3: CASSLGQGHEKLFF. In nucleotides, the CDR3 is TGTGCCAGCAGCTTAGGACAGGGACATGAAAAACTGTTTTTT. The J gene is TRBJ1-4, the V gene TRBV7-9, with TRBD1 matching 7 bases. From germline, CDR1 is SEHNR and CDR2 FQNEAQ (reference sequence). The V and J ends lost 1 base and 6 bases, in that order; junction bases with no gene match: 2. This CDR3 comprises 14 residues. Based on the CDR3 plus reference TRBV7-9 and TRBJ1-4, the full variable domain is DTGVSQNPRHKITKRGQNVTFRCDPISEHNRLYWYRQTLGQGPEFLTYFQNEAQLEKSRLLSDRFSAERPKGSFSTLEIQRTEQGDSAMYLCASSLGQGHEKLFFGSGTQLSVL.

This clone has only one observation. V and J are TRBV9 and TRBJ2-1, with TRBD2 identical over 9 bases. J was trimmed by 5 bases and V by 4 bases; bases with no gene match: 7. Germline V lookup: CDR1 SGDLS, CDR2 YYNGEE. The CDR3 extends over 15 amino acids. The CDR3 is CASSLRTSDNNEQFF. The DNA of the CDR3 is TGTGCCAGCAGCCTAAGGACTAGCGACAACAATGAGCAGTTCTTC.